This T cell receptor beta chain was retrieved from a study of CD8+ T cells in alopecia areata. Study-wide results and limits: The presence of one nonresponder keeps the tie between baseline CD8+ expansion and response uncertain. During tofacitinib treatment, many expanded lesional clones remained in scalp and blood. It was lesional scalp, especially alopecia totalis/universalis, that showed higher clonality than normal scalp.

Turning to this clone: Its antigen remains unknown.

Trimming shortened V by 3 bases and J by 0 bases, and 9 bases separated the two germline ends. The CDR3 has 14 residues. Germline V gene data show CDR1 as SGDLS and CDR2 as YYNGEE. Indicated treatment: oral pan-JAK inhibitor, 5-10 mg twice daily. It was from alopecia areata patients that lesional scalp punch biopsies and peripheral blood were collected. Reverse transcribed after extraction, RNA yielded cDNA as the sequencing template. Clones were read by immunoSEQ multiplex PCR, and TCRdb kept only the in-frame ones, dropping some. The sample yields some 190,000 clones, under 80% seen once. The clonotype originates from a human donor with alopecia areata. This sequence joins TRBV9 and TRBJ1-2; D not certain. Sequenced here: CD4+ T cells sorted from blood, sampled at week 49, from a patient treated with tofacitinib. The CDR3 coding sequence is TGTGCCAGCAGCGGCACGACAACTAACTATGGCTACACCTTC. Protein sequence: CASSGTTTNYGYTF.